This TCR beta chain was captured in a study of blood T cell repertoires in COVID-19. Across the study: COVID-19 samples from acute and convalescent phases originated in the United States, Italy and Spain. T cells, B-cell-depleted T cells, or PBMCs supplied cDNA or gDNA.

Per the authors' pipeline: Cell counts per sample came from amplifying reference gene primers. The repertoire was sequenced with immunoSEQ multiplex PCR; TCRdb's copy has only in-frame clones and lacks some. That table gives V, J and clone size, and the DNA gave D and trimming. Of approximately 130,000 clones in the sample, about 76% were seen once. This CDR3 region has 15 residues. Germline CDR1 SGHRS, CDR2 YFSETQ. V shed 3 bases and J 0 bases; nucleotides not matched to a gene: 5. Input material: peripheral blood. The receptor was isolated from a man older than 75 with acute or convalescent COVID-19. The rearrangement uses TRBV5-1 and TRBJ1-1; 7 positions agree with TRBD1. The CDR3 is CASSSSGGLNTEAFF. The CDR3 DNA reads TGCGCCAGCAGCTCCTCAGGGGGGTTGAACACTGAAGCTTTCTTT.